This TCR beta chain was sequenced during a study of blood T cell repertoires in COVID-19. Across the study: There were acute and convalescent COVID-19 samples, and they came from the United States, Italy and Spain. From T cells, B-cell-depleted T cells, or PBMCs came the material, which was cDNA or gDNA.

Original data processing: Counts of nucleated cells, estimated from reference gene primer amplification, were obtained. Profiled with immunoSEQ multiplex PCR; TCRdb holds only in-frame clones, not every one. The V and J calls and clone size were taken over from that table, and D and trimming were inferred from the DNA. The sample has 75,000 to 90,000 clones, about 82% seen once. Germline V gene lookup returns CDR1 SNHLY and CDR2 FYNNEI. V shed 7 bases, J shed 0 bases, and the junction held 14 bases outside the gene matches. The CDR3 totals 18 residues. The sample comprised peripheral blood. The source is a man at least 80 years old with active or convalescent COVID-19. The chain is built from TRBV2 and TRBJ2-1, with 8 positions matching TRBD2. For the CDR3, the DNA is TGTGCCAGCATTAACACTGGGGTCGGGACTAGCTCCTACAATGAGCAGTTCTTC. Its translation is CASINTGVGTSSYNEQFF.